This paragraph reports one T cell receptor (beta chain). Its specificity is not known. These data belong to a study of T cell responses to AZD1222 COVID-19 vaccine. General study findings and limits: The span of vaccine-associated CD4 TCRs extended across spike, with dominance at 160-218 and 743-854.

Assay used: immunoSEQ multiplex PCR; TCRdb lists only in-frame clones, some missing. This table has some 80,000 clones, 86% appearing once. The CDR3 totals 15 residues. Germline loops: CDR1 SEHNR, CDR2 FQNEAQ (reference sequence). With 5 bases removed from V and 3 bases from J, the gap between germline ends came to 14 bases. The source is an adult in good health. The gene calls are TRBV7-9 and TRBJ1-5; tentative D call: TRBD1 (5 bases). The source was peripheral blood, collected on day 0 of AZD1222 vaccination. CDR3 loop: CASSRDGGSNQPQHF. DNA of the CDR3: TGTGCCAGCAGCAGGGACGGAGGCTCCAATCAGCCCCAGCATTTT.